This record covers a single TCR beta chain. The entry originates in a study of blood T cell repertoires in COVID-19. The protocol was immunoSEQ multiplex PCR, while the TCRdb copy is restricted to in-frame clones and leaves out a portion. The sample shows some 320,000 clones, around nine tenths of them seen only once. CDR3 length: 13 amino acids. CDR1 LNHNV and CDR2 YYDKDF come from the germline V gene (reference sequence). The V gene end was trimmed by 8 bases and the J gene end by 5 bases; junction bases not matched to a gene: 5. The specimen was PBMCs or T cells enriched from blood (not recorded which). This receptor was obtained from a man in his 60s who had recovered from COVID-19. The chain uses TRBV15 and TRBJ1-4, with 7 bases that match TRBD1. The CDR3 DNA is TGTGCCACCGAGAGGGGGCGGAATGAAAAACTGTTTTTT. Its translation is CATERGRNEKLFF.